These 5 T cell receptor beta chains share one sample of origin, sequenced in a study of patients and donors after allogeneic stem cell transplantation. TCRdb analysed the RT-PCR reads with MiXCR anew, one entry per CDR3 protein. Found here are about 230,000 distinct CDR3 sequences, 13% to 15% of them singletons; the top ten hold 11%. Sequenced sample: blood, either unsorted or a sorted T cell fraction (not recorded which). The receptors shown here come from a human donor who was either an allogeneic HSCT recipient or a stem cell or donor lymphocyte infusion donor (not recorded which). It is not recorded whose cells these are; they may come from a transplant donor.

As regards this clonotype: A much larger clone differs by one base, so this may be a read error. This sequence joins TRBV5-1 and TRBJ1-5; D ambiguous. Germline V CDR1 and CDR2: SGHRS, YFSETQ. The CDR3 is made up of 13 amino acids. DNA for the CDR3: TGCGCCAGCAGCTTGACGGGCAATCGGCCCCAGCATTTT. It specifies CASSLTGNRPQHF.

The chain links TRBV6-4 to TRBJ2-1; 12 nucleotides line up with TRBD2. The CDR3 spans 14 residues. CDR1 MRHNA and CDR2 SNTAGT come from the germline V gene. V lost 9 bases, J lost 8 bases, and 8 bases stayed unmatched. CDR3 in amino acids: CASSRTSGIHEQFF. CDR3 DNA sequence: TGTGCCAGTAGCCGGACTAGCGGGATCCATGAGCAGTTCTTC.

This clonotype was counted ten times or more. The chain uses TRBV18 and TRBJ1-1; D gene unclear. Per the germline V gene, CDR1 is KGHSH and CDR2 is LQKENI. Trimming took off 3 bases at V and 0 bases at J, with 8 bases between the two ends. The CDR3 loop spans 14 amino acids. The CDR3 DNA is TGTGCCAGCTCACCGGCTGGGGTGAACACTGAAGCTTTCTTT. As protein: CASSPAGVNTEAFF. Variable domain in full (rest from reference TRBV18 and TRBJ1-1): NAGVMQNPRHLVRRRGQEARLRCSPMKGHSHVYWYRQLPEEGLKFMVYLQKENIIDESGMPKERFSAEFPKEGPSILRIQQVVRGDSAAYFCASSPAGVNTEAFFGQGTRLTVV.

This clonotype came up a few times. The CDR3: CSARMGPRGYGYTF. The CDR3 DNA follows: TGCAGTGCTAGGATGGGGCCGCGTGGCTATGGCTACACCTTC. V usage is TRBV20-1 and J usage is TRBJ1-2; perhaps TRBD1 as D (5 bases). This CDR3 contains 14 residues. V lost 3 bases and J 4 bases, leaving 15 bases between the germline ends. Germline assignment: CDR1 DFQATT and CDR2 SNEGSKA (reference sequence).

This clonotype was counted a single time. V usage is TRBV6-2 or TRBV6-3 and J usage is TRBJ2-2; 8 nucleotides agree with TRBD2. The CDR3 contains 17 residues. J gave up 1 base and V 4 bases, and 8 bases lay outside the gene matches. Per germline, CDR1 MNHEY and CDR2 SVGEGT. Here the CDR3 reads CASSFGSGKWNTGELFF. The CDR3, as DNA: TGTGCCAGCAGTTTTGGTAGCGGGAAGTGGAACACCGGGGAGCTGTTTTTT.